A single sample gave rise to the 29 T cell receptor beta chains below, sequenced in a study of T cell responses to AZD1222 COVID-19 vaccine. The assay was immunoSEQ multiplex PCR, and TCRdb's table has in-frame clones only and misses some. The sample holds fewer than 150,000 clones; around 90% are singletons and the top ten take approximately 1.6%. Sample: peripheral blood, taken on day 0 of AZD1222 vaccination. All receptors come from an adult in good health.

The V and J genes are TRBV3-1 (or the pseudogene TRBV3-2) and TRBJ1-1; D gene unclear. CDR3 length: 13 residues. Germline V gene sequence: CDR1 LGHDT, CDR2 YNNKEL (reference sequence). V was cut by 1 base and J by 0 bases, with 3 bases left in between. The CDR3 here is CASSQVLNTEAFF. CDR3 DNA sequence: TGTGCCAGCAGCCAAGTTCTGAACACTGAAGCTTTCTTT.

This chain links TRBV3-1 (or the pseudogene TRBV3-2) with TRBJ1-6; D might be TRBD1 (6 bases). Germline CDR1 reads LGHDT; CDR2 reads YNNKEL (reference sequence). V lost 0 bases to trimming and J lost 9 bases, with 18 bases between them. There are 17 residues in the CDR3. The CDR3 spells CASSQDFPDSSFSPLHF. The CDR3 DNA is TGTGCCAGCAGCCAAGATTTTCCGGACAGCAGTTTTTCACCCCTCCACTTT.

As DNA, the CDR3 is TGTGCTAGTGGTTTGGTTCTGGGCAGGGGGGAGGCTGAAGCTTTCTTT. This encodes CASGLVLGRGEAEAFF. The chain combines TRBV12-5 with TRBJ1-1, with TRBD1 matching 7 bases. The trim removed 0 bases at V and 6 bases at J, leaving 10 bases unmatched. The CDR3 is 16 amino acids. Germline CDR1 is LGHNT and CDR2 is FRNRAP.

A single count supports this clone. V gene TRBV18 combines with J gene TRBJ1-3; unclear D gene. Germline loops: CDR1 KGHSH, CDR2 LQKENI. V dropped 3 bases and J dropped 3 bases, with 6 bases sitting between them. CDR3 length: 13 amino acids. DNA of the CDR3: TGTGCCAGCTCACCCCAGAGTGGAAACACCATATATTTT. It codes for CASSPQSGNTIYF.

The chain joins TRBV7-9 to TRBJ1-5; D is unclear. This CDR3 region has 16 residues. Germline V gene data show CDR1 as SEHNR and CDR2 as FQNEAQ (reference sequence). The V and J ends lost 5 bases and 7 bases respectively, with 21 bases between them. The CDR3 DNA reads TGTGCCAGCAGCCCAGACTGGGCGGACCCTAGCCAGCCCCAGCATTTT. It is translated as CASSPDWADPSQPQHF.

The V and J genes are TRBV2 and TRBJ2-7; D may match TRBD1 or TRBD2 (6 bases each). The germline V gene has CDR1 SNHLY and CDR2 FYNNEI. The CDR3 has 13 residues. Between the trimmed V and J ends, which lost 6 bases and 5 bases, there was a span of 14 bases. The CDR3 loop reads CASRNWGAHEQYF. DNA of the CDR3: TGTGCCAGCAGGAATTGGGGGGCCCACGAGCAGTACTTC.

This clone occurred once. The chain recombines TRBV30 with TRBJ1-6; D not certain. Trimming shortened V by 0 bases and J by 2 bases, and 11 bases separated the two germline ends. This CDR3 has 16 residues. Germline assignment: CDR1 GTSNPN and CDR2 SVGIG (reference sequence). The CDR3: CAWSVVPIPYNSPLHF. CDR3 DNA: TGTGCCTGGAGTGTAGTGCCCATCCCCTATAATTCACCCCTCCACTTT. Full variable domain (rest looked up from reference TRBV30 and TRBJ1-6): SQTIHQWPATLVQPVGSPLSLECTVEGTSNPNLYWYRQAAGRGLQLLFYSVGIGQISSEVPQNLSASRPQDRQFILSSKKLLLSDSGFYLCAWSVVPIPYNSPLHFGNGTRLTVT.

This rearrangement joins TRBV7-8 to TRBJ2-7; D call uncertain. The CDR3 consists of 14 residues. Trimming left V 2 bases short and J 7 bases short, with 15 bases between. Germline values: CDR1 SGHVS, CDR2 FQNEAQ. The CDR3 DNA reads TGTGCCAGCAGCTTACCAGGCTCCCAATTAGAGCAGTACTTC. It translates to CASSLPGSQLEQYF.

The table lists this clone with a count of one. The chain carries TRBV15 and TRBJ2-3, with unresolved D. Trimming removed 5 bases at V and 0 bases at J, with 15 bases between. The germline V gene encodes CDR1 LNHNV and CDR2 YYDKDF (reference sequence). CDR3 length: 16 residues. CDR3 nucleotide sequence: TGTGCCACCAGCCCGCGACTGTTGGGGAGCACAGATACGCAGTATTTT. Its protein is CATSPRLLGSTDTQYF.

With regard to this clone: The same CDR3 can be traced to other DNA sequences in this sample. J is TRBJ1-1 and V is TRBV28; D is unresolved. Germline V gives CDR1 MDHEN, CDR2 SYDVKM. The CDR3 sequence is 11 residues long. With 6 bases removed from V and 2 bases from J, the gap between germline ends came to 4 bases. The CDR3 bases are TGTGCCAGCAGCCCCAACACTGAAGCTTTCTTT. Translation: CASSPNTEAFF.

This clone was seen only once. This rearrangement joins TRBV3-1 (or the pseudogene TRBV3-2) to TRBJ1-4; TRBD1 is a possible D gene (5 bases). Germline CDR1 reads LGHDT; CDR2 reads YNNKEL (reference sequence). The CDR3 has 15 amino acids. The V end was cut by 5 bases, the J end by 3 bases, with 13 bases between. This CDR3 reads CASSALGTSNEKLFF. In nucleotides, the CDR3 is TGTGCCAGCAGCGCCCTCGGGACGTCTAATGAAAAACTGTTTTTT.

The chain couples TRBV2 to TRBJ2-1; no clear D. There are 13 residues in the CDR3. V lost 0 bases and J lost 8, with 8 bases in between. In germline, CDR1 is SNHLY, CDR2 FYNNEI. Here the CDR3 reads CASSEALFDEQFF. The CDR3 nucleotides are TGTGCCAGCAGTGAAGCGCTATTCGATGAGCAGTTCTTC.

This chain connects TRBV7-9 to TRBJ2-1; TRBD1 might be the D (6 bases). Germline CDR1 is SEHNR and CDR2 is FQNEAQ (reference sequence). There are 15 residues in the CDR3. Trimming removed 3 bases at V and 0 bases at J, with 9 bases between. The CDR3 DNA reads as TGTGCCAGCAGCTTCAGGGGCCCCTCCTACAATGAGCAGTTCTTC. Translation gives CASSFRGPSYNEQFF.

This chain links TRBV19 with TRBJ2-7, with D perhaps being TRBD1 or TRBD2 (5 bases each). Germline V gene data show CDR1 as LNHDA and CDR2 as SQIVND (reference sequence). The CDR3 consists of 16 residues. The V and J ends lost 3 bases and 0 bases respectively, with 15 bases between them. CDR3 region: CASSMRGSSTSYEQYF. CDR3 in DNA: TGTGCCAGTAGTATGAGGGGCAGTTCCACCTCCTACGAGCAGTACTTC.

This chain uses TRBV28 with TRBJ1-2; D remains ambiguous. Per the germline V gene, CDR1 is MDHEN and CDR2 is SYDVKM. The CDR3 has 13 amino acids. Trimming cost V 6 bases and J 4 bases, with 12 bases left between them. The CDR3 coding sequence is TGTGCCAGCAGCATACAAGGGTCCTATGGCTACACCTTC. Translating gives CASSIQGSYGYTF.

This chain joins TRBV18 and TRBJ1-1; 8 bases match TRBD1. The V gene's germline CDR1 is KGHSH and CDR2 LQKENI. This CDR3 is built from 14 residues. V lost 3 bases to trimming and J lost 4 bases; unmatched junction nucleotides: 4. CDR3 nucleotide sequence: TGTGCCAGCTCACCCCTACAGGGGGGCACTGAAGCTTTCTTT. Encoded protein: CASSPLQGGTEAFF.

The chain has TRBV9 and TRBJ2-7; D is ambiguous. The CDR3 totals 12 residues. V was clipped by 0 bases and J by 6 bases, with 7 bases between them. CDR1 SGDLS and CDR2 YYNGEE come from the germline V gene. CDR3 in DNA: TGTGCCAGCAGCGTAGAGGTCGGCGAGCAGTACTTC. This translates into CASSVEVGEQYF.

This chain links TRBV28 with TRBJ2-7; no clear D. The CDR3 totals 13 residues. Trimming removed 2 bases at V and 6 bases at J, with 11 bases between. Germline V gene lookup returns CDR1 MDHEN and CDR2 SYDVKM. The CDR3 loop is CASSLPASAEQYF. In DNA, the CDR3 is TGTGCCAGCAGTTTACCAGCCTCCGCCGAGCAGTACTTC.

This clone was counted once. V usage is TRBV6-5 and J usage is TRBJ1-5, with D possibly matching TRBD1 (6 bases). V was trimmed by 8 bases and J by 0 bases, leaving 14 bases between them. The CDR3 is 15 amino acids. The germline V gene has CDR1 MNHEY and CDR2 SVGAGI. The CDR3 loop is CASDKQGNSNQPQHF. CDR3 DNA sequence: TGTGCCAGCGACAAACAGGGAAATAGCAATCAGCCCCAGCATTTT.

This clone was counted a few times. The chain is built from TRBV25-1 and TRBJ1-4; 7 bases align to TRBD1. The CDR3 covers 15 residues. V trimming: 7 bases; J trimming: 5 bases; junction bases outside the gene matches: 10. Germline CDR1 reads MGHDK; CDR2 reads SYGVNS. CDR3 sequence reads: CASTRDIRGNEKLFF. CDR3 nucleotide sequence: TGTGCCAGCACCAGAGATATCAGGGGGAATGAAAAACTGTTTTTT.

The chain has TRBV24-1 and TRBJ2-2, with 8 bases matching TRBD1. After removal of 6 bases from V and 7 bases from J, the junction contained 6 bases not matched to a gene. This CDR3 comprises 14 residues. The germline V gene has CDR1 KGHDR and CDR2 SFDVKD. CDR3 amino acids: CATSTTGGVGELFF. The CDR3 DNA follows: TGTGCCACCAGTACTACAGGGGGAGTCGGGGAGCTGTTTTTT.

V usage is TRBV6-4 and J usage is TRBJ1-1; unclear D gene. Germline V gene sequence: CDR1 MRHNA, CDR2 SNTAGT. Trimming removed 6 bases from V and 2 bases from J, with 10 bases in between. The CDR3 runs 13 residues. The CDR3 here is CASRSSHNTEAFF. CDR3 coding DNA: TGTGCCAGCAGATCTTCCCATAACACTGAAGCTTTCTTT.

This sequence joins TRBV5-1 and TRBJ1-1; the D is unclear. This CDR3 contains 13 residues. The ends were cut back, 3 bases at V and 2 bases at J, with 8 bases in the middle. Germline V gene lookup returns CDR1 SGHRS and CDR2 YFSETQ. The CDR3 nucleotides read TGCGCCAGCAGCTCGGATGGAAACACTGAAGCTTTCTTT. Residues: CASSSDGNTEAFF.

This chain's CDR3 is CSASSGVGELFF. The CDR3 DNA is TGCAGTGCTAGTTCAGGGGTCGGGGAGCTGTTTTTT. The chain recombines TRBV20-1 with TRBJ2-2, with a weak D call TRBD1 (6 bases). Germline lookup yields CDR1 DFQATT and CDR2 SNEGSKA (reference sequence). The CDR3 consists of 12 residues. V was cut by 3 bases and J by 7 bases, with 9 bases left in between.

The chain has TRBV23-1 and TRBJ1-1; 7 nucleotides align to TRBD1. TRBV23-1 is an open reading frame whose function is uncertain. CDR3 length equals 15 residues. The ends lost 8 bases at V and 3 bases at J; junction bases unmatched: 12. CDR3 region: CASGLIQGPDTEAFF. Here the CDR3 DNA reads TGCGCCAGCGGACTTATACAGGGGCCCGACACTGAAGCTTTCTTT.

The table lists this clone with a few counts. The CDR3 spells CASNGGQGAVVQYF. The CDR3 nucleotides read TGTGCCAGCAACGGGGGACAGGGGGCAGTTGTGCAGTACTTC. V is TRBV6-5 and J is TRBJ2-7; 12 nucleotides agree with TRBD1. This CDR3 comprises 14 residues. V lost 7 bases, J lost 9 bases, and 10 bases stayed unmatched. From germline, CDR1 is MNHEY and CDR2 SVGAGI.

Here the CDR3 reads CASIRGGRQSEQYF. In DNA form, the CDR3 reads TGTGCCAGCATCAGAGGAGGGAGGCAGTCCGAGCAGTACTTC. V and J are TRBV2 and TRBJ2-7; maybe TRBD2 (6 bases). The V and J ends lost 7 bases and 6 bases respectively, with 19 bases between them. The CDR3 totals 14 residues. Per germline, CDR1 SNHLY and CDR2 FYNNEI.

The sample holds one count of this clone. This chain connects TRBV28 to TRBJ2-1; 10 nucleotides line up with TRBD2. Trimming removed 3 bases from V and 5 bases from J; junction bases left unmatched: 7. Germline V gene lookup returns CDR1 MDHEN and CDR2 SYDVKM. This CDR3 spans 16 amino acids. The CDR3 sequence: CASSFGAGGKHNEQFF. DNA for the CDR3: TGTGCCAGCAGTTTTGGAGCGGGGGGGAAACACAATGAGCAGTTCTTC.

J is TRBJ1-5 and V is TRBV30; 8 bases are a match to TRBD1. Losses at the gene ends were 6 bases for V and 4 bases for J; bases not matched to a gene: 5. The CDR3 totals 13 residues. From germline, CDR1 is GTSNPN and CDR2 SVGIG (reference sequence). In DNA, the CDR3 is TGTGCCTGTAACAGGGGGGGAAATCAGCCCCAGCATTTT. As protein: CACNRGGNQPQHF.